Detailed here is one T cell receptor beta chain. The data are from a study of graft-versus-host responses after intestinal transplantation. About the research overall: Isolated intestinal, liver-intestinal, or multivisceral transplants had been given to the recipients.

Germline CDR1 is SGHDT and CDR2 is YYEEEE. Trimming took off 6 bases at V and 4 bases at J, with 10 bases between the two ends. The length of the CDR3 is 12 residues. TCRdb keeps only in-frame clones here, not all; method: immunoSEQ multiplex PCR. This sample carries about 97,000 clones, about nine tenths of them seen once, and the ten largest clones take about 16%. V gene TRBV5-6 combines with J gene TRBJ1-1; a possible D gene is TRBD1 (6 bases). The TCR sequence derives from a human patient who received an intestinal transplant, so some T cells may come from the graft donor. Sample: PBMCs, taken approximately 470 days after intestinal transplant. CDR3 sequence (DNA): TGTGCCAGCACCGAACAGGGCACTGAAGCTTTCTTT. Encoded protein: CASTEQGTEAFF.